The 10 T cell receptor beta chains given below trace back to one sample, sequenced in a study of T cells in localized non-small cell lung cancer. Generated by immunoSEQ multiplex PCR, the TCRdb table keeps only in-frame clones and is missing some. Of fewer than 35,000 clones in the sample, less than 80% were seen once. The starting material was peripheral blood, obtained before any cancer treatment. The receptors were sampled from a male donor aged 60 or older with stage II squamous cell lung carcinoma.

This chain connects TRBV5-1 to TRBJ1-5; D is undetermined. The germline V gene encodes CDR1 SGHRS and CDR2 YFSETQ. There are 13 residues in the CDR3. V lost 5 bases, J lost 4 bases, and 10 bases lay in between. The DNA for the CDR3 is TGCGCCAGCAGGCTCGGAGTGAATCAGCCCCAGCATTTT. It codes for CASRLGVNQPQHF.

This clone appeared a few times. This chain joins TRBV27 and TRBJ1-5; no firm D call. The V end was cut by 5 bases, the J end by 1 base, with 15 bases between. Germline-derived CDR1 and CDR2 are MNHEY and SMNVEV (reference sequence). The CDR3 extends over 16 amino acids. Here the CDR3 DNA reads TGTGCCAGCAGTCTTGCACCTATTGTGAGCAATCAGCCCCAGCATTTT. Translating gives CASSLAPIVSNQPQHF.

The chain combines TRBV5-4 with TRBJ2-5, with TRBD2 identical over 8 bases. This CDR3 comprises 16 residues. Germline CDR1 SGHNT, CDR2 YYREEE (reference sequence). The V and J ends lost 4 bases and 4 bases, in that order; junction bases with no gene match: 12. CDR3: CASSPEKGLARETQYF. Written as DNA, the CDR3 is TGTGCCAGCAGCCCTGAAAAAGGACTAGCACGAGAGACCCAGTACTTC.

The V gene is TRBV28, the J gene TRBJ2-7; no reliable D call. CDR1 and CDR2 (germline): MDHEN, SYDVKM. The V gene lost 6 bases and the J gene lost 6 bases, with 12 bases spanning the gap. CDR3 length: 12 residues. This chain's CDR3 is CASSTTLSEQYF. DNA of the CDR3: TGTGCCAGCAGCACCACTCTAAGCGAGCAGTACTTC.

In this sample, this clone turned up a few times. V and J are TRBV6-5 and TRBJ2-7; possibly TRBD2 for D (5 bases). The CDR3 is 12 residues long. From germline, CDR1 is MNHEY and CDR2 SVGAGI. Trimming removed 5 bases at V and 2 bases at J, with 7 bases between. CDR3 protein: CASSNGAYEQYF. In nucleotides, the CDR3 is TGTGCCAGCAGTAACGGGGCCTACGAGCAGTACTTC.

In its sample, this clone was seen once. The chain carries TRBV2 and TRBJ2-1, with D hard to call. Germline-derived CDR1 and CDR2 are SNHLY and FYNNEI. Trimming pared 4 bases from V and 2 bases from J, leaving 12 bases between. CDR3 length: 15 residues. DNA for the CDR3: TGTGCCAGCAGTGGGGATCTGCCAACCTACAATGAGCAGTTCTTC. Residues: CASSGDLPTYNEQFF.

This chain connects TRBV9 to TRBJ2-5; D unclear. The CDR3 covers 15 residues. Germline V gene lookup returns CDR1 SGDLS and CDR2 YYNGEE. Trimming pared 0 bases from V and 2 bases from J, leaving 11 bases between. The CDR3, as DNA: TGTGCCAGCAGCGTAGATGAACGGCGACAAGAGACCCAGTACTTC. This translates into CASSVDERRQETQYF.

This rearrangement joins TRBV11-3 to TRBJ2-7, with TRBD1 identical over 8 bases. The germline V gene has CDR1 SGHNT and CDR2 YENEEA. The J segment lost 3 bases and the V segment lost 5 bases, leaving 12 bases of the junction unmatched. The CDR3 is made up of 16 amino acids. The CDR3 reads CASSPSGTGPYYEQYF. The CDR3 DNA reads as TGTGCCAGCAGCCCGTCCGGGACAGGTCCTTACTACGAGCAGTACTTC.

This CDR3 reads CASSLLGGSSYTQYF. Here the CDR3 DNA reads TGTGCCAGCAGTTTATTGGGGGGTTCATCTTATACGCAGTATTTT. The V call is TRBV27, the J call TRBJ2-3; a possible D gene is TRBD2 (6 bases). V was shortened by 1 base and J by 7 bases, with 15 bases between the two germline ends. The germline V gene has CDR1 MNHEY and CDR2 SMNVEV (reference sequence). This CDR3 has 15 residues.

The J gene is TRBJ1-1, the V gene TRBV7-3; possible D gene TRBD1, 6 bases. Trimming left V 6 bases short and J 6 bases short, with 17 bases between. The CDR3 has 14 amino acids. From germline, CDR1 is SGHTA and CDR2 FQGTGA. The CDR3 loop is CASRPAGGASEAFF. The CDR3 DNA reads TGTGCCAGCAGGCCCGCCGGGGGGGCGTCTGAAGCTTTCTTT.